The 22 T cell receptor beta chains presented below share a single source sample, sequenced in a study of blood T cell repertoires in COVID-19. Assay used: immunoSEQ multiplex PCR; TCRdb lists only in-frame clones, some missing. The data hold 200,000 to 300,000 clones, with roughly 88% observed a single time. The sequencing input was peripheral blood. These receptors originate from a human donor in a cohort sampled during active COVID-19.

The chain employs TRBV4-3 and TRBJ1-3; 7 bases match TRBD1. The ends lost 2 bases at V and 3 bases at J; junction bases unmatched: 4. Germline V gene sequence: CDR1 LGHNA, CDR2 YSLEER. This CDR3 region has 15 residues. The CDR3 spells CASSQSGTDGNTIYF. The CDR3 bases are TGCGCCAGCAGCCAATCCGGGACAGATGGAAACACCATATATTTT.

The chain couples TRBV5-1 to TRBJ2-7, with 11 bases identical to TRBD2. With V trimmed by 2 bases and J by 4 bases, 2 bases remained unmatched. Germline V gene data show CDR1 as SGHRS and CDR2 as YFSETQ. The CDR3 is 14 amino acids. The CDR3 protein is CASSFGTSGYEQYF. The CDR3 DNA sequence: TGCGCCAGCAGCTTCGGGACTAGCGGTTACGAGCAGTACTTC.

V and J are TRBV5-1 and TRBJ2-3; 9 bases are a match to TRBD2. This CDR3 region has 15 residues. CDR1 is SGHRS and CDR2 is YFSETQ in the germline V gene. J was trimmed by 3 bases and V by 5 bases; bases with no gene match: 7. The CDR3 reads CASSHGLARTDTQYF. The CDR3 DNA reads TGCGCCAGCAGTCATGGACTAGCGAGGACAGATACGCAGTATTTT.

The rearrangement links TRBV20-1 to TRBJ1-1; D is ambiguous. The length of the CDR3 is 16 residues. Trimming removed 3 bases at V and 0 bases at J, with 17 bases between. CDR1 and CDR2 (germline): DFQATT, SNEGSKA (reference sequence). The CDR3 coding sequence is TGCAGTGCTAGTTGGCCAGTTAATTCTCTGAACACTGAAGCTTTCTTT. It translates to CSASWPVNSLNTEAFF.

This clone is a singleton in its sample. The chain is built from TRBV21-1 and TRBJ2-5; the table assigns TRBD1, which was not confirmed against the DNA. TRBV21-1 is recorded as a pseudogene. The CDR3 contains 16 residues. The CDR3 protein is CASSKAGRGQQETQYF. CDR3 DNA: TGTGCCAGCAGCAAAGCCGGCAGGGGGCAGCAAGAGACCCAGTACTTC.

The chain uses TRBV27 and TRBJ2-2; no definite D call. Trimming left V 3 bases short and J 4 bases short, with 6 bases between. The CDR3 is made up of 13 amino acids. From germline, CDR1 is MNHEY and CDR2 SMNVEV (reference sequence). The CDR3 sequence is CASSFRGTGELFF. CDR3 DNA sequence: TGTGCCAGCAGTTTCAGAGGCACCGGGGAGCTGTTTTTT.

The V and J genes are TRBV5-8 and TRBJ2-3, with D possibly being TRBD2 (5 bases). Trimming removed 9 bases from V and 2 bases from J, with 22 bases in between. The CDR3 runs to 16 residues. Germline V gene data show CDR1 as SGHTS and CDR2 as YDEGEE. The CDR3 sequence is CATATTTGFHTDTQYF. CDR3 DNA: TGTGCCACCGCCACGACTACTGGATTCCACACAGATACGCAGTATTTT.

This chain connects TRBV28 to TRBJ1-2, with 7 bases identical to TRBD1. The CDR3 is 15 amino acids. In germline, CDR1 is MDHEN, CDR2 SYDVKM. Unmatched junction bases numbered 12, after V lost 3 bases and J lost 8 bases. CDR3 residues: CASSLSGQPFMGYTF. As DNA, the CDR3 is TGTGCCAGCAGTTTGTCGGGACAGCCCTTTATGGGCTACACCTTC.

The V call is TRBV11-3, the J call TRBJ1-6; D call uncertain. This CDR3 has 15 residues. Germline V gene data show CDR1 as SGHNT and CDR2 as YENEEA. Trimming stripped 2 bases from V and 4 bases from J, with 9 bases between. The CDR3 sequence: CASSLNGNYNSPLHF. The CDR3 DNA reads TGTGCCAGCAGCTTAAACGGGAATTATAATTCACCCCTCCACTTT.

The genes are TRBV11-2 and TRBJ1-1; tentatively, D is TRBD1 (5 bases). CDR1 and CDR2 (germline): SGHAT, FQNNGV. V was clipped by 3 bases and J by 0 bases, with 11 bases between them. The CDR3 loop spans 15 amino acids. The CDR3 protein is CASSLQGSMNTEAFF. The CDR3 region has the DNA TGTGCCAGCAGCTTGCAGGGAAGCATGAACACTGAAGCTTTCTTT.

The rearrangement uses TRBV9 and TRBJ2-3, with 7 bases aligning to TRBD2. J lost 6 bases, V lost 3 bases, and 4 bases had no gene match. CDR1 SGDLS and CDR2 YYNGEE come from the germline V gene. The CDR3 extends over 13 amino acids. The CDR3 region is CASSARDYDTQYF. In DNA, the CDR3 is TGTGCCAGCAGCGCTCGGGACTATGATACGCAGTATTTT. Supplemented by reference TRBV9 and TRBJ2-3, the full variable domain reads DSGVTQTPKHLITATGQRVTLRCSPRSGDLSVYWYQQSLDQGLQFLIQYYNGEERAKGNILERFSAQQFPDLHSELNLSSLELGDSALYFCASSARDYDTQYFGPGTRLTVL.

A few counts support this clone. J is TRBJ1-1 and V is TRBV18; D remains unclear. Germline values: CDR1 KGHSH, CDR2 LQKENI. There are 14 residues in the CDR3. Trimming pared 6 bases from V and 5 bases from J, leaving 16 bases between. CDR3 in amino acids: CASSRDDTTTEAFF. CDR3 bases: TGTGCCAGCTCGCGCGACGACACAACGACTGAAGCTTTCTTT.

The chain has TRBV30 and TRBJ2-7; D is perhaps TRBD1 (5 bases). The V gene lost 2 bases and the J gene lost 7 bases, with 15 bases spanning the gap. There are 13 residues in the CDR3. Germline loops: CDR1 GTSNPN, CDR2 SVGIG (reference sequence). The CDR3, as DNA: TGTGCCTGGAGTCCGTCCAGGGTGGGGGAGCAGTACTTC. This translates into CAWSPSRVGEQYF. The complete variable domain, with remaining parts taken from reference TRBV30 and TRBJ2-7, reads SQTIHQWPATLVQPVGSPLSLECTVEGTSNPNLYWYRQAAGRGLQLLFYSVGIGQISSEVPQNLSASRPQDRQFILSSKKLLLSDSGFYLCAWSPSRVGEQYFGPGTRLTVT.

The V and J genes are TRBV10-3 and TRBJ2-5; 7 positions match TRBD2. Germline CDR1 is ENHRY and CDR2 is SYGVKD. The CDR3 extends over 14 amino acids. V shed 0 bases, J shed 4 bases, and the junction held 2 bases outside the gene matches. CDR3 sequence (DNA): TGTGCCATCAGTGAGTCGGGGGGGAGAGAGACCCAGTACTTC. This encodes CAISESGGRETQYF.

V usage is TRBV29-1 and J usage is TRBJ1-2; D remains ambiguous. The CDR3 covers 13 residues. Trimming pared 5 bases from V and 1 base from J, leaving 11 bases between. Germline V lookup: CDR1 SQVTM, CDR2 ANQGSEA. Written as DNA, the CDR3 is TGCAGCGTTCGCGGATTATTTAACTATGGCTACACCTTC. Encoded protein: CSVRGLFNYGYTF. Together with reference TRBV29-1 and TRBJ1-2, the CDR3 gives the full variable domain: SAVISQKPSRDICQRGTSLTIQCQVDSQVTMMFWYRQQPGQSLTLIATANQGSEATYESGFVIDKFPISRPNLTFSTLTVSNMSPEDSSIYLCSVRGLFNYGYTFGSGTRLTVV.

V gene TRBV11-3 combines with J gene TRBJ2-3, with 8 nucleotides matching TRBD1. The CDR3 contains 15 residues. Germline lookup yields CDR1 SGHNT and CDR2 YENEEA. Trimming cost V 4 bases and J 2 bases; bases outside gene matches: 5. CDR3 DNA sequence: TGTGCCAGCAGCTACCGGACAGGGAACACAGATACGCAGTATTTT. Its protein product is CASSYRTGNTDTQYF.

This clone was counted once. The genes are TRBV6-5 and TRBJ2-7, with D possibly TRBD1 on 6 matching bases. CDR1 is MNHEY and CDR2 is SVGAGI in the germline V gene. Trimming removed 8 bases from V and 2 bases from J, with 13 bases in between. The length of the CDR3 is 13 residues. CDR3 loop: CASERAGAYEQYF. For the CDR3, the DNA is TGTGCCAGCGAGCGAGCAGGGGCCTACGAGCAGTACTTC.

The chain is built from TRBV30 and TRBJ2-7; 7 bases align to TRBD2. CDR1 and CDR2 (germline): GTSNPN, SVGIG (reference sequence). The CDR3 contains 15 residues. With V trimmed by 0 bases and J by 2 bases, 7 bases remained unmatched. This CDR3 reads CAWSVGRGQTYEQYF. For the CDR3, the DNA is TGTGCCTGGAGTGTTGGGAGGGGTCAAACCTACGAGCAGTACTTC.

The J gene is TRBJ2-2, the V gene TRBV11-2; 8 nucleotides align to TRBD2. The CDR3 is 15 residues long. From germline, CDR1 is SGHAT and CDR2 FQNNGV. J was trimmed by 7 bases and V by 3 bases; bases with no gene match: 7. This CDR3 is CASSFSGGAIGELFF. DNA of the CDR3: TGTGCCAGCAGCTTCTCCGGGGGGGCCATCGGGGAGCTGTTTTTT.

This chain uses TRBV7-9 with TRBJ1-2; perhaps TRBD1 as D (5 bases). The V end lost 1 base, the J end lost 4 bases, and 22 bases lay between the germline ends. Germline CDR1 reads SEHNR; CDR2 reads FQNEAQ (reference sequence). The CDR3 has 18 residues. CDR3 coding DNA: TGTGCCAGCAGCTTAGGTCCAACCACTGGGGCGCGAGGCTATGGCTACACCTTC. It specifies CASSLGPTTGARGYGYTF.

To note about this clone: One end of the junction does not line up with germline, which may come from a read error. V gene TRBV11-2 combines with J gene TRBJ2-5, with 7 bases matching TRBD2. This CDR3 comprises 12 residues. CDR1 is SGHAT, CDR2 FQNNGV, per germline. CDR3 loop: CASSLGLAYINF. CDR3 DNA: TGTGCCAGCAGCTTAGGACTAGCCTACATCAACTTC.

The chain employs TRBV28 and TRBJ1-6, with a possible D match to TRBD1 (5 bases). This CDR3 has 15 residues. The V and J ends lost 5 bases and 5 bases respectively, with 13 bases between them. Germline V gene sequence: CDR1 MDHEN, CDR2 SYDVKM. The CDR3 region has the DNA TGTGCCAGCAGTACCCCCGACAGAAATAATTCACCCCTCCACTTT. Translation gives CASSTPDRNNSPLHF. The full variable domain, rest sourced from reference TRBV28 and TRBJ1-6, is DVKVTQSSRYLVKRTGEKVFLECVQDMDHENMFWYRQDPGLGLRLIYFSYDVKMKEKGDIPEGYSVSREKKERFSLILESASTNQTSMYLCASSTPDRNNSPLHFGNGTRLTVT.